The 12 T cell receptor beta chains presented below share a single source sample, sequenced in a study of cytomegalovirus exposure and HLA in healthy donors. The PCR made use of 60 Vbeta and 13 Jbeta primers. Clones were read by immunoSEQ multiplex PCR, and TCRdb kept only the in-frame ones, dropping some. The top ten hold 2% to 3% of the sample, which has about 84,000 clones, around 80% seen once. Sequencing was done on a sample of PBMCs. These receptors all come from a male donor in good health and CMV-seropositive.

The genes are TRBV4-3 and TRBJ2-7; TRBD1 aligns across 8 bases. Germline V gene data show CDR1 as LGHNA and CDR2 as YSLEER. J was trimmed by 5 bases and V by 1 base; bases with no gene match: 7. This CDR3 contains 15 residues. The CDR3 bases are TGCGCCAGCAGCCAAGTGGGCAGGGGGCGCAACGAGCAGTACTTC. Residues: CASSQVGRGRNEQYF.

This chain uses TRBV25-1 with TRBJ2-2; D gene ambiguous. Looked up from germline, CDR1 is MGHDK and CDR2 is SYGVNS. CDR3 length: 14 amino acids. The CDR3 protein is CVLQHPANTGELFF. The CDR3 DNA is TGTGTGCTACAGCACCCCGCGAACACCGGGGAGCTGTTTTTT.

This chain uses TRBV19 with TRBJ1-2; 11 bases are shared with TRBD1. The trim removed 6 bases at V and 8 bases at J, leaving 8 bases unmatched. The length of the CDR3 is 14 residues. Germline assignment: CDR1 LNHDA and CDR2 SQIVND (reference sequence). The CDR3 here is CASSARDRGRGYTF. CDR3 nucleotide sequence: TGTGCCAGTAGCGCCCGGGACAGGGGGAGAGGCTACACCTTC.

This clone was seen once. The chain combines TRBV19 with TRBJ2-5; TRBD2 might be the D (7 bases). CDR1 is LNHDA and CDR2 is SQIVND in the germline V gene (reference sequence). The CDR3 runs to 16 residues. Trimming pared 3 bases from V and 4 bases from J, leaving 18 bases between. CDR3 in amino acids: CASSIPGGEGRETQYF. The DNA of the CDR3 is TGTGCCAGTAGTATTCCGGGGGGCGAGGGTCGAGAGACCCAGTACTTC. The complete variable domain, with remaining parts taken from reference TRBV19 and TRBJ2-5, reads DGGITQSPKYLFRKEGQNVTLSCEQNLNHDAMYWYRQDPGQGLRLIYYSQIVNDFQKGDIAEGYSVSREKKESFPLTVTSAQKNPTAFYLCASSIPGGEGRETQYFGPGTRLLVL.

Notes on this clone: Different DNA sequences within this sample yield the same CDR3. The gene calls are TRBV20-1 and TRBJ2-7; D gene uncertain. CDR1 and CDR2 (germline): DFQATT, SNEGSKA (reference sequence). Trimming took off 1 base at V and 2 bases at J, with 3 bases between the two ends. The CDR3 runs to 11 residues. CDR3 nucleotides: TGCAGTGCTAGAGCAACCTACGAGCAGTACTTC. Translation gives CSARATYEQYF.

This chain links TRBV7-6 with TRBJ2-5; TRBD2 matches 7 bases. CDR1 and CDR2 from the germline V gene are SGHVS and FNYEAQ. This CDR3 spans 15 amino acids. The junction had 11 bases not matched to a gene; V was cut back by 5 bases and J by 5 bases. Here the CDR3 reads CASSASVRRGETQYF. The CDR3 DNA follows: TGTGCCAGCAGCGCGTCGGTGCGGCGGGGGGAGACCCAGTACTTC.

The CDR3 loop is CSVVGGDNEQYF. CDR3 in DNA: TGCAGCGTTGTGGGAGGGGATAACGAGCAGTACTTC. The chain is built from TRBV29-1 and TRBJ2-7; 7 nucleotides agree with TRBD2. CDR3 length: 12 residues. V gave up 4 bases and J gave up 5 bases; unmatched junction bases: 5. Germline lookup yields CDR1 SQVTM and CDR2 ANQGSEA.

This chain joins TRBV4-1 and TRBJ2-3; 7 positions agree with TRBD2. V shed 0 bases and J 4 bases; nucleotides not matched to a gene: 7. The CDR3 contains 16 residues. CDR1 and CDR2 from the germline V gene are MGHRA and YSYEKL. As DNA, the CDR3 is TGCGCCAGCAGCCAAGAGAGTACGGGAGGACCAGATACGCAGTATTTT. Translating it yields CASSQESTGGPDTQYF.

This clone is a singleton in its sample. The chain employs TRBV7-9 and TRBJ1-1; 9 nucleotides align to TRBD1. With 2 bases clipped from V and 1 base from J, the junction kept 11 bases outside the gene matches. Germline V gene lookup returns CDR1 SEHNR and CDR2 FQNEAQ (reference sequence). The CDR3 is 18 residues long. The CDR3 protein is CASSLRPSHRGRNTEAFF. The DNA of the CDR3 is TGTGCCAGCAGCTTACGACCAAGCCACAGGGGGCGGAACACTGAAGCTTTCTTT.

J is TRBJ2-7 and V is TRBV27; 9 bases are a match to TRBD2. Trimming removed 2 bases from V and 3 bases from J; junction bases left unmatched: 2. The CDR3 contains 14 residues. The germline CDR1 and CDR2 sequences are MNHEY and SMNVEV (reference sequence). In DNA form, the CDR3 reads TGTGCCAGCAGTTTACATAGCGGGAGCTACGAGCAGTACTTC. Protein: CASSLHSGSYEQYF.

The chain links TRBV18 to TRBJ1-4; perhaps TRBD1 as D (5 bases). Deletions cut 1 base from V and 0 bases from J, with 12 bases between. Germline V gene sequence: CDR1 KGHSH, CDR2 LQKENI. This CDR3 spans 17 amino acids. CDR3 protein: CASSPRGLQATNEKLFF. The CDR3 DNA follows: TGTGCCAGCTCACCACGGGGACTACAAGCAACTAATGAAAAACTGTTTTTT.

In this sample, this clone turned up a few times. J is TRBJ1-1 and V is TRBV6-5; D is perhaps TRBD1 (6 bases). Germline V CDR1 and CDR2: MNHEY, SVGAGI. The CDR3 has 14 residues. The V and J ends lost 6 bases and 6 bases respectively, with 17 bases between them. The CDR3 reads CASRPTGGLPEAFF. The CDR3, as DNA: TGTGCCAGCAGACCGACAGGCGGCCTCCCTGAAGCTTTCTTT.